These 23 T cell receptor beta chains were all obtained from the same sample, sequenced in a study of blood T cell repertoires in COVID-19. Assay used: immunoSEQ multiplex PCR; TCRdb lists only in-frame clones, some missing. The sample lists 180,000 or so clones, roughly 87% occurring once. Sequencing was performed on PBMCs or T cells enriched from blood (not recorded which). Source of these receptors: a man aged 50-59 years who had recovered from COVID-19.

The genes are TRBV2 and TRBJ1-5, with a weak D call TRBD1 (5 bases). The CDR3 loop spans 15 amino acids. The V and J ends lost 7 bases and 1 base respectively, with 14 bases between them. CDR1 and CDR2 (germline): SNHLY, FYNNEI. CDR3 DNA sequence: TGTGCCAGCAAGGCGGGACTGGGGAGCAATCAGCCCCAGCATTTT. The encoded protein is CASKAGLGSNQPQHF.

This clone was observed a single time. This sequence joins TRBV19 and TRBJ1-5, with 8 nucleotides matching TRBD1. The CDR3 runs to 16 residues. V lost 4 bases to trimming and J lost 3 bases; unmatched junction nucleotides: 8. Germline CDR1 reads LNHDA; CDR2 reads SQIVND (reference sequence). CDR3 coding DNA: TGTGCCAGTAGTAGCTTTCCAGGGGGCGCCAATCAGCCCCAGCATTTT. Translation: CASSSFPGGANQPQHF.

The chain joins TRBV5-5 to TRBJ1-1; the match to TRBD1 covers 7 bases. CDR1 is SGHKS and CDR2 is YYEKEE in the germline V gene (reference sequence). Trimming at V came to 4 bases and at J to 1 base, leaving 7 bases not matched to a gene. There are 15 residues in the CDR3. The CDR3 DNA follows: TGTGCCAGCAGCCCCCGGGACAGCCGGAACACTGAAGCTTTCTTT. Translated, it gives CASSPRDSRNTEAFF.

The gene calls are TRBV16 and TRBJ2-7; 9 positions agree with TRBD2. CDR1 and CDR2 from the germline V gene are KGHSY and FQNENV. The CDR3 length is 17 residues. The V segment lost 1 base and the J segment 5 bases; nucleotides outside the gene matches: 12. This chain's CDR3 is CASSQYGGGRASHEQYF. The CDR3, as DNA: TGTGCCAGCAGCCAATATGGTGGCGGGAGGGCCTCTCACGAGCAGTACTTC. The full variable domain, completed using reference TRBV16 and TRBJ2-7, is GEEVAQTPKHLVRGEGQKAKLYCAPIKGHSYVFWYQQVLKNEFKFLISFQNENVFDETGMPKERFSAKCLPNSPCSLEIQATKLEDSAVYFCASSQYGGGRASHEQYFGPGTRLTVT.

The chain joins TRBV5-4 to TRBJ2-5; 8 bases line up with TRBD2. The CDR3 sequence is 14 residues long. V shed 2 bases and J 5 bases; nucleotides not matched to a gene: 5. The V gene's germline CDR1 is SGHNT and CDR2 YYREEE (reference sequence). The CDR3 sequence is CASSFGGAGETQYF. CDR3 nucleotides: TGTGCCAGCAGCTTCGGGGGGGCCGGGGAGACCCAGTACTTC.

This chain links TRBV20-1 with TRBJ2-5; TRBD2 matches 10 bases. With 3 bases clipped from V and 1 base from J, the junction kept 2 bases outside the gene matches. Germline CDR1 and CDR2: DFQATT and SNEGSKA (reference sequence). The CDR3 spans 14 residues. The CDR3 sequence is CSASSGGSQETQYF. The CDR3 DNA sequence: TGCAGTGCTAGTAGCGGGGGGTCCCAAGAGACCCAGTACTTC.

The chain joins TRBV11-2 to TRBJ2-2; 8 bases agree with TRBD1. V was pared by 5 bases and J by 5 bases, with 7 bases of the junction left unmatched. This CDR3 spans 15 amino acids. The germline gives CDR1 SGHAT, CDR2 FQNNGV. The CDR3 DNA sequence: TGTGCCAGCAGCGCGACAGGGGTAGTGACCGGGGAGCTGTTTTTT. Amino acid sequence: CASSATGVVTGELFF. Using reference TRBV11-2 and TRBJ2-2 for the parts outside the CDR3, the full variable domain is EAGVAQSPRYKIIEKRQSVAFWCNPISGHATLYWYQQILGQGPKLLIQFQNNGVVDDSQLPKDRFSAERLKGVDSTLKIQPAKLEDSAVYLCASSATGVVTGELFFGEGSRLTVL.

The chain links TRBV6-5 to TRBJ1-1; TRBD1 matches at 10 bases. Germline V gene data show CDR1 as MNHEY and CDR2 as SVGAGI. This CDR3 comprises 15 residues. V was pared by 6 bases and J by 1 base, with 5 bases of the junction left unmatched. For the CDR3, the DNA is TGTGCCAGCAGGCTGGACAGGGGGAAGAACACTGAAGCTTTCTTT. It specifies CASRLDRGKNTEAFF.

The chain has TRBV6-5 and TRBJ1-5, with D perhaps TRBD1 (6 bases). Germline-derived CDR1 and CDR2 are MNHEY and SVGAGI. V lost 2 bases to trimming and J lost 5 bases, with 13 bases between them. The CDR3 is 15 amino acids. CDR3 nucleotides: TGTGCCAGCAGTTACGGCGGGGGGCGAGATCAGCCCCAGCATTTT. Protein product: CASSYGGGRDQPQHF.

In this sample, this clone turned up once. The rearrangement uses TRBV12-3 or TRBV12-4 and TRBJ2-5, with unresolved D. This CDR3 has 11 residues. The V gene lost 0 bases and the J gene lost 9 bases, with 5 bases spanning the gap. CDR3 bases: TGTGCCAGCAGTTTAGCCGGTGCCCAGTACTTC. Protein product: CASSLAGAQYF.

This chain links TRBV7-2 with TRBJ2-3; TRBD2 matches at 8 bases. Germline V gene data show CDR1 as SGHTA and CDR2 as FQGNSA. CDR3 length equals 13 residues. The V segment lost 5 bases and the J segment 11 bases; nucleotides outside the gene matches: 9. The CDR3 bases are TGTGCCAGCAGCCCTCCGTTCGGGGGGGAGCAGTATTTT. This translates into CASSPPFGGEQYF.

The V call is TRBV3-1 (or the pseudogene TRBV3-2), the J call TRBJ2-7; 8 bases match TRBD1. The length of the CDR3 is 13 residues. In germline, CDR1 is LGHDT, CDR2 YNNKEL (reference sequence). V was pared by 8 bases and J by 3 bases, with 6 bases of the junction left unmatched. This CDR3 reads CASANTGGYEQYF. DNA for the CDR3: TGTGCCAGCGCTAATACAGGGGGCTACGAGCAGTACTTC.

The rearrangement uses TRBV28 and TRBJ1-5; 7 bases fit TRBD1. V lost 5 bases and J lost 2; bases outside the gene matches: 3. Per germline, CDR1 MDHEN and CDR2 SYDVKM. The CDR3 loop spans 14 amino acids. CDR3 loop: CASSPGQRNQPQHF. The DNA for the CDR3 is TGTGCCAGCAGTCCGGGACAGCGCAATCAGCCCCAGCATTTT.

This chain connects TRBV20-1 to TRBJ1-1, with TRBD1 as a possible D gene (5 bases). CDR1 and CDR2 (germline): DFQATT, SNEGSKA (reference sequence). This CDR3 has 13 amino acids. Trimming cost V 5 bases and J 4 bases, with 14 bases left between them. CDR3 in DNA: TGCAGTGCTGGTGGGACTCCCGTCACTGAAGCTTTCTTT. Translated, it gives CSAGGTPVTEAFF.

The V call is TRBV5-4, the J call TRBJ2-3, with TRBD1 as a possible D gene (6 bases). Germline values: CDR1 SGHNT, CDR2 YYREEE (reference sequence). CDR3 length equals 15 residues. Trimming removed 5 bases at V and 0 bases at J, with 13 bases between. The CDR3 protein is CASRPDRASTDTQYF. The CDR3 nucleotides read TGTGCCAGCAGGCCGGACAGAGCTAGCACAGATACGCAGTATTTT.

As to this clone: The sample holds other DNA sequences that translate to the same CDR3. The rearrangement links TRBV19 to TRBJ2-3; 7 positions agree with TRBD1. This CDR3 has 15 amino acids. Per germline, CDR1 LNHDA and CDR2 SQIVND (reference sequence). The V segment lost 3 bases and the J segment 1 base; nucleotides outside the gene matches: 4. The CDR3 spells CASSIAGGGTDTQYF. The CDR3 nucleotides are TGTGCCAGTAGTATTGCAGGGGGAGGCACAGATACGCAGTATTTT.

The table lists this clone with many counts. The rearrangement uses TRBV12-2 and TRBJ2-3; TRBD1 is taken as the D call from the table, unchecked against the DNA. TRBV12-2 is labeled a pseudogene. This CDR3 has 18 amino acids. CDR3 region: CASRLASFIRGYRDTQYF. CDR3 DNA sequence: TGTGCAAGTCGCTTAGCGAGCTTCATAAGAGGTTACAGGGATACGCAGTATTTT.

This clone appeared a few times. V gene TRBV28 combines with J gene TRBJ1-1, with a tentative D call TRBD1 (5 bases). Germline assignment: CDR1 MDHEN and CDR2 SYDVKM. This CDR3 contains 12 residues. Between the trimmed V and J ends, which lost 11 bases and 1 base, there was a span of 11 bases. The CDR3 is CALGHPNTEAFF. CDR3 coding DNA: TGTGCCTTGGGGCACCCGAACACTGAAGCTTTCTTT.

The genes are TRBV5-1 and TRBJ2-7; D unresolved. CDR1 and CDR2 (germline): SGHRS, YFSETQ. V lost 0 bases and J 5 bases, leaving 6 bases between the germline ends. The CDR3 extends over 12 amino acids. The chain's CDR3 is CASSLVGDEQYF. CDR3 coding DNA: TGCGCCAGCAGCTTGGTGGGCGACGAGCAGTACTTC.

The rearrangement joins TRBV2 to TRBJ2-1, with TRBD1 as a possible D gene (6 bases). CDR1 SNHLY and CDR2 FYNNEI come from the germline V gene. This CDR3 spans 12 amino acids. Trimming stripped 10 bases from V and 8 bases from J, with 15 bases between. CDR3 in DNA: TGTGCCACCCGGACAGTCGGGTATGAGCAGTTCTTC. Its protein product is CATRTVGYEQFF.

The chain has TRBV5-1 and TRBJ2-5; possibly TRBD2 for D (5 bases). The ends were cut back, 0 bases at V and 0 bases at J, with 12 bases in the middle. CDR3 length equals 16 residues. Germline V gene lookup returns CDR1 SGHRS and CDR2 YFSETQ. CDR3: CASSLASGAYQETQYF. The CDR3, as DNA: TGCGCCAGCAGCTTGGCGAGCGGAGCGTACCAAGAGACCCAGTACTTC.

J is TRBJ1-6 and V is TRBV28, with 8 bases lining up with TRBD1. Germline V gene sequence: CDR1 MDHEN, CDR2 SYDVKM. This CDR3 comprises 18 residues. The V gene end was trimmed by 4 bases and the J gene end by 0 bases; junction bases not matched to a gene: 8. CDR3 nucleotide sequence: TGTGCCAGCAGTTACTTCCGGGACAGGAGCTCCTATAATTCACCCCTCCACTTT. Translation gives CASSYFRDRSSYNSPLHF.

This clone was counted only a few times. The V call is TRBV29-1, the J call TRBJ2-7; the match to TRBD1 covers 10 bases. The CDR3 covers 13 residues. The ends lost 7 bases at V and 2 bases at J; junction bases unmatched: 5. Germline lookup yields CDR1 SQVTM and CDR2 ANQGSEA. The CDR3 region is CSGTGQGAYEQYF. CDR3 nucleotides: TGCAGCGGGACTGGACAGGGGGCCTACGAGCAGTACTTC.